Presented here are 29 T cell receptor beta chains from one specimen sequenced in a study of T cell responses to AZD1222 COVID-19 vaccine. Assay used: immunoSEQ multiplex PCR; TCRdb lists only in-frame clones, some missing. The sample holds some 120,000 clones, under 85% seen once. The material sequenced was peripheral blood, taken on day 0 of AZD1222 vaccination. These TCRs come from an adult in good health.

J is TRBJ2-3 and V is TRBV6-4; no reliable D call. The germline V gene has CDR1 MRHNA and CDR2 SNTAGT. Trimming took off 4 bases at V and 4 bases at J, with 12 bases between the two ends. This CDR3 has 14 residues. CDR3 sequence reads: CASSVLQSSDTQYF. The DNA of the CDR3 is TGTGCCAGCAGTGTGTTACAGTCGTCAGATACGCAGTATTTT.

In this sample, this clone turned up many times. In DNA, the CDR3 is TGTGCCAGCTGGATTGGGAGCTCCTATAATTCACCCCTCCACTTT. Translated, it gives CASWIGSSYNSPLHF. The gene calls are TRBV28 and TRBJ1-6; no firm D call. The CDR3 covers 15 residues. Deletions cut 8 bases from V and 0 bases from J, with 11 bases between. Germline V gene data show CDR1 as MDHEN and CDR2 as SYDVKM.

The rearrangement links TRBV12-3 or TRBV12-4 to TRBJ2-7, with 7 bases fitting TRBD1. V shed 5 bases, J shed 9 bases, and the junction held 4 bases outside the gene matches. The CDR3 extends over 11 amino acids. The CDR3 region has the DNA TGTGCCAGCAGTGTGGGACAGAGGCAGTACTTC. The encoded protein is CASSVGQRQYF.

This clone occurred many times. The chain joins TRBV6-4 to TRBJ2-7; D perhaps matches TRBD1 (6 bases). The germline CDR1 and CDR2 sequences are MRHNA and SNTAGT. CDR3 size: 13 residues. V was pared by 7 bases and J by 2 bases, with 12 bases between. CDR3 nucleotides: TGTGCCAGCAATATTCGGACAGCCTACGAGCAGTACTTC. Amino acid sequence: CASNIRTAYEQYF.

This chain links TRBV28 with TRBJ2-7, with D possibly matching TRBD1 (6 bases). Germline lookup yields CDR1 MDHEN and CDR2 SYDVKM. The CDR3 is 14 amino acids. The V end was cut by 4 bases, the J end by 2 bases, with 12 bases between. CDR3 amino acids: CASSSTGGPYEQYF. The CDR3 DNA follows: TGTGCCAGCAGTTCGACAGGAGGCCCCTACGAGCAGTACTTC.

The chain links TRBV29-1 to TRBJ2-7; TRBD1 or TRBD2 may be the D gene (5 bases each). V shed 4 bases and J shed 3 bases, with 16 bases lying between them. This CDR3 comprises 14 residues. Germline CDR1 and CDR2: SQVTM and ANQGSEA. CDR3 DNA sequence: TGCAGCGTTGGAAAACGGGACGGTCGCTACGAGCAGTACTTC. Translation gives CSVGKRDGRYEQYF.

This chain uses TRBV29-1 with TRBJ2-1, with D uncertain. The V gene's germline CDR1 is SQVTM and CDR2 ANQGSEA. CDR3 length: 15 amino acids. V lost 4 bases and J lost 6, with 19 bases in between. This CDR3 reads CSVVSQQSRRNEQFF. Here the CDR3 DNA reads TGCAGCGTTGTATCCCAACAGTCTAGACGCAATGAGCAGTTCTTC.

V gene TRBV21-1 combines with J gene TRBJ2-3. TRBV21-1 counts as a pseudogene. The CDR3 totals 14 residues. CDR3 DNA sequence: TGTGCCAGCACCGGTGGGGAAGGAGCAGATACGCAGTATTTT. It codes for CASTGGEGADTQYF.

This clone appeared once. This chain uses TRBV7-2 with TRBJ1-1; tentative D call: TRBD1 (6 bases). The CDR3 has 15 residues. Germline V lookup: CDR1 SGHTA, CDR2 FQGNSA. Trimming removed 10 bases from V and 4 bases from J, with 22 bases in between. The CDR3 DNA reads TGTGCCACAAAAAGGGACACCTCCTTGGGCACTGAAGCTTTCTTT. Protein product: CATKRDTSLGTEAFF. The full variable domain, its missing parts supplied by reference TRBV7-2 and TRBJ1-1, is GAGVSQSPSNKVTEKGKDVELRCDPISGHTALYWYRQSLGQGLEFLIYFQGNSAPDKSGLPSDRFSAERTGGSVSTLTIQRTQQEDSAVYLCATKRDTSLGTEAFFGQGTRLTVV.

The rearrangement joins TRBV5-5 to TRBJ1-6; 9 nucleotides agree with TRBD1. The CDR3 loop spans 15 amino acids. Germline values: CDR1 SGHKS, CDR2 YYEKEE (reference sequence). Losses at the gene ends were 4 bases for V and 6 bases for J; bases not matched to a gene: 5. This CDR3 is CASSGTGIGNSPLHF. The CDR3 DNA reads TGTGCCAGCAGCGGGACAGGGATAGGTAATTCACCCCTCCACTTT.

This chain connects TRBV11-3 to TRBJ2-7; TRBD2 matches at 7 bases. V dropped 3 bases and J dropped 3; count of bases not matched to a gene: 8. Germline CDR1 is SGHNT and CDR2 is YENEEA. This CDR3 spans 15 amino acids. As DNA, the CDR3 is TGTGCCAGCAGCTTGGGGGGGAAACTGGACTACGAGCAGTACTTC. Translating it yields CASSLGGKLDYEQYF.

In DNA form, the CDR3 reads TGTGCCAGCAGCTTAAGAAGTGGCGGGGGGAGGGGAGATACGCAGTATTTT. This encodes CASSLRSGGGRGDTQYF. This chain connects TRBV11-3 to TRBJ2-3; 8 nucleotides line up with TRBD2. CDR3 length: 17 amino acids. Losses at the gene ends were 2 bases for V and 5 bases for J; bases not matched to a gene: 12. Per germline, CDR1 SGHNT and CDR2 YENEEA.

This chain links TRBV11-1 with TRBJ2-7; no reliable D call. V was pared by 5 bases and J by 6 bases, with 14 bases between. Germline loops: CDR1 SGHAT, CDR2 FQDESV (reference sequence). This CDR3 comprises 13 residues. CDR3 protein: CASSIRAEAEQYF. DNA for the CDR3: TGTGCCAGCAGCATACGGGCCGAAGCCGAGCAGTACTTC.

The chain carries TRBV15 and TRBJ2-1; 9 bases match TRBD2. The V segment lost 0 bases and the J segment 10 bases; nucleotides outside the gene matches: 1. CDR3 length: 13 amino acids. CDR1 and CDR2 (germline): LNHNV, YYDKDF (reference sequence). The DNA for the CDR3 is TGTGCCACCAGCAGAGATCTAGCGGGGGAGCAGTTCTTC. Translation: CATSRDLAGEQFF.

Ten or more counts support this clone. V usage is TRBV19 and J usage is TRBJ1-1, with D hard to call. Trimming pared 9 bases from V and 4 bases from J, leaving 12 bases between. The CDR3 is 12 amino acids. The germline V gene has CDR1 LNHDA and CDR2 SQIVND (reference sequence). In nucleotides, the CDR3 is TGTGCCAGCCGATTGGGTAGCACTGAAGCTTTCTTT. Amino acids: CASRLGSTEAFF.

V usage is TRBV28 and J usage is TRBJ1-6; TRBD1 is a possible D gene (5 bases). Trimming shortened V by 8 bases and J by 3 bases, and 11 bases separated the two germline ends. This CDR3 is 14 amino acids long. Germline V gene sequence: CDR1 MDHEN, CDR2 SYDVKM. This chain's CDR3 is CASRRGGYNSPLHF. The CDR3 bases are TGTGCCAGCCGTCGGGGGGGCTATAATTCACCCCTCCACTTT.

The V and J genes are TRBV6-1 and TRBJ2-7; D perhaps matches TRBD2 (5 bases). Germline assignment: CDR1 MNHNS and CDR2 SASEGT. This CDR3 spans 13 amino acids. Trimming removed 0 bases from V and 12 bases from J, with 15 bases in between. The CDR3 protein is CASSEAGPEVAYF. The DNA of the CDR3 is TGTGCCAGCAGTGAAGCTGGACCGGAGGTGGCGTACTTC.

The chain carries TRBV27 and TRBJ2-7; maybe TRBD1 (5 bases). V lost 0 bases and J 4 bases, leaving 7 bases between the germline ends. The germline V gene encodes CDR1 MNHEY and CDR2 SMNVEV (reference sequence). The CDR3 covers 13 residues. Here the CDR3 DNA reads TGTGCCAGCAGTTTATCGCAGGGTTACGAGCAGTACTTC. This encodes CASSLSQGYEQYF.

The CDR3 spells CASSYLGGTEAFF. CDR3 nucleotide sequence: TGTGCCAGCAGTTACTTGGGGGGCACTGAAGCTTTCTTT. This chain uses TRBV6-2 or TRBV6-3 with TRBJ1-1; D is possibly TRBD1 (5 bases). CDR1 is MNHEY, CDR2 SVGEGT, per germline. CDR3 length: 13 residues. V lost 1 base to trimming and J lost 4 bases, with 7 bases between them.

The rearrangement uses TRBV6-5 and TRBJ1-4; 7 positions agree with TRBD1. The V segment lost 9 bases and the J segment 8 bases; nucleotides outside the gene matches: 9. The CDR3 is 13 residues long. The germline CDR1 and CDR2 sequences are MNHEY and SVGAGI. The CDR3 DNA sequence: TGTGCCAGTCAAGAGGGGGCTGGAGAAAAACTGTTTTTT. Its protein product is CASQEGAGEKLFF.

There are many counts of this clone. V is TRBV6-1 and J is TRBJ1-3; D perhaps matches TRBD1 (5 bases). V dropped 3 bases and J dropped 9 bases, with 15 bases sitting between them. The CDR3 sequence is 14 residues long. Germline CDR1 is MNHNS and CDR2 is SASEGT. The CDR3 reads CASSDHGTAGTIYF. The CDR3 DNA sequence: TGTGCCAGCAGTGACCACGGGACCGCCGGCACCATATATTTT.

This chain uses TRBV28 with TRBJ1-2; 7 bases fit TRBD1. V shed 5 bases, J shed 5 bases, and the junction held 8 bases outside the gene matches. The CDR3 loop spans 14 amino acids. CDR1 and CDR2 (germline): MDHEN, SYDVKM. Here the CDR3 reads CASSALDREYGYTF. The CDR3 bases are TGTGCCAGCAGTGCCCTTGACAGGGAGTATGGCTACACCTTC.

The CDR3 DNA reads as TGTGCCAGCAGCTTGAAAATGAGTGGCTACAATGGCTACACCTTC. Amino acid sequence: CASSLKMSGYNGYTF. This chain connects TRBV5-6 to TRBJ1-2; D unclear. V was clipped by 1 base and J by 6 bases, with 16 bases between them. This CDR3 is 15 amino acids long. Germline CDR1 reads SGHDT; CDR2 reads YYEEEE.

The chain combines TRBV14 with TRBJ1-5, with D uncertain. V dropped 0 bases and J dropped 3 bases, with 15 bases sitting between them. Per the germline V gene, CDR1 is SGHDN and CDR2 is FVKESK. This CDR3 contains 17 residues. CDR3 in DNA: TGTGCCAGCAGCCAAGAAGTAGGGCCAAGCGTCAATCAGCCCCAGCATTTT. Translation: CASSQEVGPSVNQPQHF.

CDR3 in DNA: TGTGCCAGCAGGCGGACAGGGGATAGCAATCAGCCCCAGCATTTT. It specifies CASRRTGDSNQPQHF. The rearrangement joins TRBV6-5 to TRBJ1-5; 9 nucleotides match TRBD1. Germline-derived CDR1 and CDR2 are MNHEY and SVGAGI. The CDR3 contains 15 residues. With V trimmed by 6 bases and J by 0 bases, 3 bases remained unmatched.

This clone was picked up one time. V and J are TRBV9 and TRBJ2-5; D is perhaps TRBD1 (5 bases). Between the trimmed V and J ends, which lost 3 bases and 6 bases, there was a span of 15 bases. In germline, CDR1 is SGDLS, CDR2 YYNGEE. The CDR3 length is 14 residues. The CDR3: CASSAQVAAKTQYF. DNA of the CDR3: TGTGCCAGCAGCGCACAGGTGGCGGCGAAGACCCAGTACTTC.

The V call is TRBV27, the J call TRBJ2-1; 9 bases match TRBD2. Germline V CDR1 and CDR2: MNHEY, SMNVEV (reference sequence). With 3 bases clipped from V and 10 bases from J, the junction kept 7 bases outside the gene matches. The CDR3 spans 14 residues. CDR3: CASSFQRGEWEQFF. For the CDR3, the DNA is TGTGCCAGCAGTTTCCAGCGGGGGGAGTGGGAGCAGTTCTTC.

J is TRBJ1-1 and V is TRBV7-6; D gene unclear. The CDR3 extends over 16 amino acids. V lost 0 bases to trimming and J lost 4 bases, with 15 bases between them. In germline, CDR1 is SGHVS, CDR2 FNYEAQ. CDR3 nucleotides: TGTGCCAGCAGCTTAGCGTCCGGGGTCGGGTCCACTGAAGCTTTCTTT. Translated, it gives CASSLASGVGSTEAFF.

The V call is TRBV27, the J call TRBJ1-2, with 8 bases identical to TRBD1. Germline V gene data show CDR1 as MNHEY and CDR2 as SMNVEV (reference sequence). CDR3 length: 16 amino acids. Germline trimming cut 3 bases from V and 7 bases from J; bases unmatched to any gene: 13. The CDR3 here is CASSLTRPGGSSGYTF. CDR3 DNA sequence: TGTGCCAGCAGTTTGACCCGCCCAGGGGGCTCTAGTGGCTACACCTTC.